One and the same sample provided the 27 T cell receptor beta chains below, sequenced in a study of T cell repertoires in cytomegalovirus infection. TCRdb processed the reads anew with MiXCR; each CDR3 protein has one entry. This table has about 310,000 distinct CDR3 sequences, around 9.6% appearing once. The sample was PBMCs. These receptors all stem from a human donor in good health (CMV status not recorded). Some clones in this sample may be carry-over from other donors' samples.

This sequence joins TRBV20-1 and TRBJ2-3, with D possibly being TRBD2 (5 bases). Germline V lookup: CDR1 DFQATT, CDR2 SNEGSKA (reference sequence). This CDR3 spans 13 amino acids. Trimming stripped 3 bases from V and 1 base from J, with 8 bases between. CDR3 in amino acids: CSARASRTDTQYF. The CDR3 bases are TGCAGTGCTAGGGCTAGCCGCACAGATACGCAGTATTTT.

This clonotype has ten or more counts. The J gene is TRBJ1-5, the V gene TRBV6-6; no firm D call. This CDR3 has 15 residues. Trimming shortened V by 4 bases and J by 3 bases, and 13 bases separated the two germline ends. Germline V gives CDR1 MNHNY, CDR2 SVGAGI (reference sequence). CDR3 protein: CASSSGWRDNQPQHF. The DNA for the CDR3 is TGTGCCAGCAGTTCTGGGTGGAGGGACAATCAGCCCCAGCATTTT.

This clonotype was recorded at least ten times. The chain has TRBV11-2 and TRBJ1-4, with D possibly TRBD1 on 6 matching bases. V was cut by 5 bases and J by 0 bases, with 13 bases left in between. This CDR3 has 16 residues. From germline, CDR1 is SGHAT and CDR2 FQNNGV. Here the CDR3 reads CASSQGGVPTNEKLFF. CDR3 bases: TGTGCCAGCAGCCAAGGGGGAGTCCCAACTAATGAAAAACTGTTTTTT.

This clonotype was seen ten or more times. J is TRBJ1-1 and V is TRBV7-8; no clear D gene. V was trimmed by 0 bases and J by 6 bases, leaving 14 bases between them. Germline assignment: CDR1 SGHVS and CDR2 FQNEAQ. The CDR3 sequence is 15 residues long. The CDR3 loop is CASSLAGSPGAEAFF. The CDR3 nucleotides are TGTGCCAGCAGCTTAGCAGGGAGCCCCGGGGCTGAAGCTTTCTTT.

The chain carries TRBV6-5 and TRBJ2-7; D is unclear. CDR1 MNHEY and CDR2 SVGAGI come from the germline V gene. CDR3 length: 14 residues. V dropped 2 bases and J dropped 3 bases, with 11 bases sitting between them. The CDR3 coding sequence is TGTGCCAGCAGTTACCCCAACAGAGACTACGAGCAGTACTTC. Amino acid sequence: CASSYPNRDYEQYF.

The genes are TRBV4-1 and TRBJ2-7; 8 bases are shared with TRBD1. CDR1 is MGHRA and CDR2 is YSYEKL in the germline V gene. The V and J ends lost 4 bases and 6 bases, in that order; junction bases with no gene match: 5. The CDR3 runs 13 residues. This CDR3 reads CASSRGQGAEQYF. The CDR3 DNA reads as TGCGCCAGCAGCCGAGGACAGGGAGCCGAGCAGTACTTC.

Ten or more counts support this clonotype. The gene calls are TRBV7-2 and TRBJ1-1, with a weak D call TRBD1 (5 bases). V lost 0 bases and J 1 base, leaving 9 bases between the germline ends. The CDR3 length is 15 residues. The germline gives CDR1 SGHTA, CDR2 FQGNSA. DNA of the CDR3: TGTGCCAGCAGCTTAGCTGGGGCAGGGAACACTGAAGCTTTCTTT. This encodes CASSLAGAGNTEAFF.

This clonotype has just a few counts. The chain recombines TRBV28 with TRBJ1-5; D call uncertain. The ends were cut back, 5 bases at V and 0 bases at J, with 8 bases in the middle. This CDR3 contains 14 residues. Germline CDR1 MDHEN, CDR2 SYDVKM. In DNA form, the CDR3 reads TGTGCCAGCAGTCACCAGGATAGCAATCAGCCCCAGCATTTT. Residues: CASSHQDSNQPQHF.

This clonotype appeared many times. The chain uses TRBV7-2 and TRBJ2-1, with 8 nucleotides matching TRBD2. Germline V CDR1 and CDR2: SGHTA, FQGNSA. This CDR3 contains 12 residues. V lost 4 bases, J lost 9 bases, and 2 bases stayed unmatched. CDR3: CASSSTSVEQFF. The CDR3 DNA sequence: TGTGCCAGCAGCTCGACTAGCGTTGAGCAGTTCTTC.

This clonotype was seen many times. CDR3 loop: CASSLPDRAGATDTQYF. In DNA form, the CDR3 reads TGTGCCAGCAGTTTACCCGACCGGGCGGGGGCCACAGATACGCAGTATTTT. The gene calls are TRBV28 and TRBJ2-3, with D possibly being TRBD2 (7 bases). Between the trimmed V and J ends, which lost 2 bases and 2 bases, there was a span of 17 bases. Per the germline V gene, CDR1 is MDHEN and CDR2 is SYDVKM. The CDR3 runs to 17 residues.

This clonotype was seen ten or more times. The chain joins TRBV20-1 to TRBJ2-1, with 9 bases matching TRBD2. The CDR3 sequence is 15 residues long. Trimming cost V 5 bases and J 7 bases; bases outside gene matches: 12. The germline gives CDR1 DFQATT, CDR2 SNEGSKA (reference sequence). CDR3: CSAPIPGLATNEQFF. In DNA, the CDR3 is TGCAGTGCTCCCATACCCGGACTAGCGACGAATGAGCAGTTCTTC.

Ten or more counts support this clonotype. This sequence joins TRBV28 and TRBJ1-6, with D unclear. The CDR3 is made up of 13 amino acids. The germline gives CDR1 MDHEN, CDR2 SYDVKM. With 6 bases removed from V and 8 bases from J, the gap between germline ends came to 11 bases. CDR3 in DNA: TGTGCCAGCAGGGGCAGGCGGCATTCACCCCTCCACTTT. Residues: CASRGRRHSPLHF.

This clonotype has just a few counts. One junction end does not reproduce the germline sequence, and a read error may be involved. This chain connects TRBV20-1 to TRBJ2-3; D is perhaps TRBD1 (5 bases). Germline V gene lookup returns CDR1 DFQATT and CDR2 SNEGSKA (reference sequence). The CDR3 spans 12 residues. The CDR3 region is CIASRGTDTQYF. The CDR3 bases are TGCATTGCTTCCAGGGGCACAGATACGCAGTATTTT.

This clonotype was recorded many times. The chain uses TRBV20-1 and TRBJ2-7; D possibly matches TRBD1 or TRBD2 (5 bases each). CDR1 is DFQATT, CDR2 SNEGSKA, per germline (reference sequence). Trimming removed 8 bases from V and 4 bases from J, with 15 bases in between. CDR3 size: 12 residues. This CDR3 is CSLPGSPYEQYF. CDR3 bases: TGCAGTTTACCAGGGAGCCCTTACGAGCAGTACTTC.

In its sample, this clonotype was seen many times. CDR3 sequence (DNA): TGTGCCAGCAGTTTCACAGGGGAAAGCGAGACCCAGTACTTC. This codes for CASSFTGESETQYF. The chain carries TRBV28 and TRBJ2-5; 7 bases are shared with TRBD1. With 3 bases clipped from V and 5 bases from J, the junction kept 6 bases outside the gene matches. CDR1 is MDHEN, CDR2 SYDVKM, per germline. The length of the CDR3 is 14 residues.

This clonotype was observed many times. This rearrangement joins TRBV6-5 to TRBJ2-7, with 7 bases aligning to TRBD1. J lost 5 bases, V lost 0 bases, and 4 bases had no gene match. The CDR3 extends over 14 amino acids. Germline values: CDR1 MNHEY, CDR2 SVGAGI. This CDR3 is CASSYSTGVHEQYF. The DNA for the CDR3 is TGTGCCAGCAGTTACTCAACAGGGGTCCACGAGCAGTACTTC.

This clonotype occurred once. Sequence at one end of the junction differs from germline and may be a read error. CDR3 nucleotide sequence: TGTGCCAGTAGTCTTCGGCGGGCGGACCCCAATCGGCCCCAGCATTTT. Its protein is CASSLRRADPNRPQHF. The chain recombines TRBV19 with TRBJ1-5, with D unclear. The CDR3 covers 16 residues. Germline V gives CDR1 LNHDA, CDR2 SQIVND (reference sequence). The full variable domain, with the rest looked up from reference TRBV19 and TRBJ1-5, is DGGITQSPKYLFRKEGQNVTLSCEQNLNHDAMYWYRQDPGQGLRLIYYSQIVNDFQKGDIAEGYSVSREKKESFPLTVTSAQKNPTAFYLCASSLRRADPNRPQHFGDGTRLSIL.

This clonotype was observed many times. This chain joins TRBV28 and TRBJ1-5, with a possible D match to TRBD1 (6 bases). Looked up from germline, CDR1 is MDHEN and CDR2 is SYDVKM. The CDR3 covers 14 residues. V was pared by 7 bases and J by 6 bases, with 16 bases between. The chain's CDR3 is CASTRGGNGQPQHF. As DNA, the CDR3 is TGTGCCAGCACCCGAGGGGGTAATGGTCAGCCCCAGCATTTT.

This clonotype was counted many times. V usage is TRBV6-2 or TRBV6-3 and J usage is TRBJ1-2; D might be TRBD1 (5 bases). The V gene lost 2 bases and the J gene lost 2 bases, with 9 bases spanning the gap. Per germline, CDR1 MNHEY and CDR2 SVGEGT. The CDR3 consists of 14 residues. CDR3 region: CASSYTTENYGYTF. CDR3 coding DNA: TGTGCCAGCAGTTACACGACAGAGAACTATGGCTACACCTTC.

This clonotype was detected many times. The V and J genes are TRBV4-1 and TRBJ1-5; unclear D gene. Germline V lookup: CDR1 MGHRA, CDR2 YSYEKL. This CDR3 contains 14 residues. V gave up 1 base and J gave up 1 base, with 5 bases separating them. CDR3 sequence reads: CASSQGESNQPQHF. The CDR3 coding sequence is TGCGCCAGCAGCCAAGGGGAAAGCAATCAGCCCCAGCATTTT.

The sample holds a few counts of this clonotype. The chain employs TRBV2 and TRBJ2-7, with 9 bases lining up with TRBD1. Germline CDR1 is SNHLY and CDR2 is FYNNEI. This CDR3 comprises 16 residues. The junction had 11 bases not matched to a gene; V was cut back by 2 bases and J by 6 bases. In DNA, the CDR3 is TGTGCCAGCAGTGAATCTCGGGGACAGGGAAAGGTCGAGCAGTACTTC. Its translation: CASSESRGQGKVEQYF.

The V call is TRBV7-9, the J call TRBJ1-6; 7 bases are a match to TRBD1. CDR3 size: 16 residues. J gave up 5 bases and V 1 base, and 5 bases lay outside the gene matches. Looked up from germline, CDR1 is SEHNR and CDR2 is FQNEAQ (reference sequence). The CDR3 DNA is TGTGCCAGCAGCTTAGTGACAGGGTCCGATAATTCACCCCTCCACTTT. The encoded protein is CASSLVTGSDNSPLHF.

The chain joins TRBV5-5 to TRBJ2-3; a weak D match, TRBD2 (6 bases). The CDR3 covers 15 residues. The V end was cut by 0 bases, the J end by 0 bases, with 8 bases between. The germline gives CDR1 SGHKS, CDR2 YYEKEE (reference sequence). The CDR3 bases are TGTGCCAGCAGCTTGGGGGGGGTTAGCACAGATACGCAGTATTTT. Its protein is CASSLGGVSTDTQYF.

This clonotype was seen repeatedly, ten times or more. One end of the junction does not line up with germline, which may come from a read error. The J gene is TRBJ1-1, the V gene TRBV5-4; TRBD1 might be the D (5 bases). The CDR3 contains 16 residues. Germline CDR1 is SGHNT and CDR2 is YYREEE (reference sequence). CDR3 bases: TGTGCCAGCAGTTTGGGACGGACTACCCCGAACACTGAAGCTTTCTTT. This sequence encodes CASSLGRTTPNTEAFF.

This clonotype occurred many times. The chain joins TRBV20-1 to TRBJ2-4; D is unclear. The CDR3 is 11 residues long. The germline V and J ends were trimmed by 6 bases and 7 bases, with 10 bases remaining between them. The germline V gene encodes CDR1 DFQATT and CDR2 SNEGSKA (reference sequence). The CDR3 region is CSAVETNIQYF. CDR3 DNA: TGCAGTGCGGTCGAAACGAACATTCAGTACTTC.

This clonotype was detected ten times or more. The CDR3 coding sequence is TGTGCCAGCAGCTCGGGGTCGACGGGGAATCAGCCCCAGCATTTT. Amino acid sequence: CASSSGSTGNQPQHF. The V call is TRBV7-2, the J call TRBJ1-5; D unclear. The CDR3 is 15 residues long. Looked up from germline, CDR1 is SGHTA and CDR2 is FQGNSA. Trimming cost V 4 bases and J 4 bases, with 14 bases left between them.

At least ten counts were recorded for this clonotype. The rearrangement links TRBV28 to TRBJ2-7; 12 bases are shared with TRBD1. The length of the CDR3 is 15 residues. V shed 4 bases, J shed 4 bases, and the junction held 5 bases outside the gene matches. The germline V gene has CDR1 MDHEN and CDR2 SYDVKM. As DNA, the CDR3 is TGTGCCAGCAGTTCGTTGGGACAGGGGGCTTACGAGCAGTACGTC. Translated, it gives CASSSLGQGAYEQYV.